This T cell receptor beta chain was captured in a study of T-cell reconstitution after alpha-beta-depleted transplantation in children. Study-wide results and caveats: Day-60 TCRbeta diversity that was high in some patients was derived from surviving recipient T cells and thymic progenitors.

This clonotype was detected ten times or more. No antigen is known for it. Preparation of the TCRbeta library involved a method that used unique molecular identifiers. TCRdb itself ran the PCR reads through MiXCR, one entry per CDR3 protein. The sample includes 450,000 to 600,000 distinct CDR3 sequences, about an eighth of them seen just once. The sequenced sample was PBMCs, mostly from graft donor cells, obtained 360 days after TCRalphabeta/CD19-depleted stem cell transplant. The source of this sequence is a male patient aged 10-17 years who had a stem cell transplant for acute myeloid leukemia, so the T cells may come from the graft donor.

The CDR3 coding sequence is TGCAGTGTCCCTCTGGGGAATGAGCAGTTCTTC. Residues: CSVPLGNEQFF. The J gene is TRBJ2-1, the V gene TRBV20-1; D call uncertain. Germline V gene data show CDR1 as DFQATT and CDR2 as SNEGSKA (reference sequence). Trimming took off 7 bases at V and 7 bases at J, with 11 bases between the two ends. There are 11 residues in the CDR3.